The source of this T cell receptor (beta chain) is a study of blood T cell repertoires in COVID-19. Study-wide context: The United States, Italy and Spain were the sources of the acute and convalescent COVID-19 samples. In each case, the material was cDNA or gDNA derived from T cells, B-cell-depleted T cells, or PBMCs.

Per the study methods: Nucleated cell number was recorded as an estimate derived from reference gene primer amplification. The table came from immunoSEQ multiplex PCR; TCRdb's copy has only in-frame clones and leaves some out. The V and J calls and clone size were taken over from that table, and D and trimming were inferred from the DNA. This table holds under 300,000 clones, 82% found once. Unmatched junction bases numbered 6, after V lost 5 bases and J lost 2 bases. The germline CDR1 and CDR2 sequences are SEHNR and FQNEAQ (reference sequence). The CDR3 spans 15 residues. This TCR was recovered from a woman of 80 years or more with active or convalescent COVID-19. V usage is TRBV7-9 and J usage is TRBJ1-5, with TRBD1 matching 7 bases. The sequenced sample was peripheral blood. CDR3 sequence reads: CASSPSGGRNQPQHF. The CDR3 bases are TGTGCCAGCAGCCCATCAGGGGGTCGCAATCAGCCCCAGCATTTT.